This T cell receptor beta chain was identified in a study of Tregs in tolerant kidney transplant recipients. The assay was immunoSEQ multiplex PCR, and TCRdb's table has in-frame clones only and misses some. Here the sample spans approximately 260,000 clones, around 82% being singletons. CDR1 and CDR2 (germline): SGDLS, YYNGEE. The CDR3 extends over 16 amino acids. J was trimmed by 8 bases and V by 4 bases; bases with no gene match: 14. The origin of this receptor is a human donor in good health. The sample taken for sequencing was CD4+ T cells from blood. The V and J genes are TRBV9 and TRBJ2-1, with 8 bases matching TRBD2. DNA of the CDR3: TGTGCCAGCAGCCCCCGGGGATTTAGCGGGGTGGATGAGCAGTTCTTC. Protein sequence: CASSPRGFSGVDEQFF.